Described below is a single TCR beta chain sequence and its context. Its antigen is not identified. This CDR3 has 16 amino acids. Between the trimmed V and J ends, which lost 6 bases and 7 bases, there was a span of 25 bases. Germline V gene data show CDR1 as SQVTM and CDR2 as ANQGSEA. The data stem from a study of T cells after yellow fever vaccination. Points from the study as a whole: Subsequent to the booster, the majority of primary-vaccination clones reappeared (around 96% CD4, 70% to 90% CD8). Few clonotypes appeared in both CD4 and CD8 compartments. The secondary response peaked faster, at day 5 versus 15, but was weaker.

UMIs were added to TCR cDNA along with a universal primer site when it was made by 5'RACE template switching. TCRdb called the 5' RACE reads again in MiXCR, with one record for every CDR3 protein. Among about 160,000 distinct CDR3 sequences listed, 6% to 7.5% were seen once. The TCR comes from a man aged 18 to 29 who received the YFV17D yellow fever vaccine. V and J are TRBV29-1 and TRBJ2-1; D assignment may be TRBD1 or TRBD2 (7 bases each). The sample here was CD4+ T cells sorted from PBMCs, taken 4 to 5 days after the first yellow fever vaccination. The CDR3 coding sequence is TGCAGCGTCGACAGGTGGGGAGGGGGCATCGAGAATGAGCAGTTCTTC. Protein sequence: CSVDRWGGGIENEQFF.